A single sample is the source of the 15 T cell receptor beta chains below, sequenced in a study of blood T cell repertoires in COVID-19. Using immunoSEQ multiplex PCR, the repertoire was profiled, and TCRdb retains in-frame clones only, with some absent. Among under 150,000 clones listed, 81% were seen once. Sequencing input: peripheral blood. The receptors originated from a woman aged 60-70 years with active or convalescent COVID-19.

V usage is TRBV9 and J usage is TRBJ2-7; TRBD2 aligns across 7 bases. CDR1 is SGDLS, CDR2 YYNGEE, per germline. V gave up 3 bases and J gave up 5 bases; unmatched junction bases: 11. The CDR3 is 15 residues long. Here the CDR3 reads CASSATGTMVHEQYF. The CDR3 DNA follows: TGTGCCAGCAGCGCAACCGGGACTATGGTCCACGAGCAGTACTTC.

The gene calls are TRBV7-3 and TRBJ2-1, with 8 nucleotides matching TRBD1. The CDR3 sequence is 16 residues long. Germline V lookup: CDR1 SGHTA, CDR2 FQGTGA. V dropped 6 bases and J dropped 5; count of bases not matched to a gene: 12. The CDR3 coding sequence is TGTGCCAGCAGGCCCTCTACCGGGACAGGCCACAATGAGCAGTTCTTC. This translates into CASRPSTGTGHNEQFF.

This chain joins TRBV27 and TRBJ2-1; TRBD2 agrees at 9 bases. Germline CDR1 MNHEY, CDR2 SMNVEV (reference sequence). The length of the CDR3 is 16 residues. Trimming took 1 base from V and 4 from J; bases not matched to a gene: 5. The CDR3 spells CASSLLPLAGYNEQFF. The CDR3 DNA reads TGTGCCAGCAGTTTATTGCCGCTAGCGGGATACAATGAGCAGTTCTTC.

This chain joins TRBV6-5 and TRBJ2-3, with TRBD2 matching over 10 bases. CDR3 size: 14 residues. Trimming at V came to 7 bases and at J to 4 bases, leaving 5 bases not matched to a gene. Germline loops: CDR1 MNHEY, CDR2 SVGAGI. The CDR3: CASNPGLASDTQYF. The CDR3 DNA reads as TGTGCCAGCAACCCGGGACTAGCGTCAGATACGCAGTATTTT.

V gene TRBV5-1 combines with J gene TRBJ1-4, with 8 bases matching TRBD1. The CDR3 is 14 residues long. From germline, CDR1 is SGHRS and CDR2 YFSETQ. V lost 0 bases, J lost 7 bases, and 2 bases stayed unmatched. The CDR3 nucleotides are TGCGCCAGCAGCTTGGGACAGGGGAGTGAAAAACTGTTTTTT. Its translation is CASSLGQGSEKLFF.

The CDR3 bases are TGTGCCTCAAGGGACAGCTCGGTCATATACAATGAGCAGTTCTTC. Its translation is CASRDSSVIYNEQFF. The chain uses TRBV19 and TRBJ2-1, with 7 bases identical to TRBD1. V was clipped by 11 bases and J by 4 bases; unmatched bases: 14. Per the germline V gene, CDR1 is LNHDA and CDR2 is SQIVND (reference sequence). The CDR3 spans 15 residues.

The CDR3 DNA sequence: TGCGCCAGCAGCTTGGGTACAGGGGCCTCGAACACTGAAGCTTTCTTT. Translation gives CASSLGTGASNTEAFF. The chain joins TRBV5-1 to TRBJ1-1; 7 nucleotides match TRBD1. Germline CDR1 reads SGHRS; CDR2 reads YFSETQ. This CDR3 is built from 16 residues. Trimming removed 0 bases from V and 1 base from J; junction bases left unmatched: 6.

The chain carries TRBV9 and TRBJ2-3; 7 bases fit TRBD2. V was clipped by 7 bases and J by 1 base; unmatched bases: 6. Germline V gives CDR1 SGDLS, CDR2 YYNGEE. The CDR3 loop spans 14 amino acids. The DNA for the CDR3 is TGTGCCAGCCAGCGGGGATACGGCACAGATACGCAGTATTTT. It translates to CASQRGYGTDTQYF. Full variable domain (outside the CDR3, taken from reference TRBV9 and TRBJ2-3): DSGVTQTPKHLITATGQRVTLRCSPRSGDLSVYWYQQSLDQGLQFLIQYYNGEERAKGNILERFSAQQFPDLHSELNLSSLELGDSALYFCASQRGYGTDTQYFGPGTRLTVL.

The chain uses TRBV11-3 and TRBJ2-3; TRBD2 matches at 8 bases. The V segment lost 5 bases and the J segment 2 bases; nucleotides outside the gene matches: 6. CDR3 length: 15 residues. Germline V gives CDR1 SGHNT, CDR2 YENEEA. CDR3 loop: CASSPRGASTDTQYF. As DNA, the CDR3 is TGTGCCAGCAGCCCGCGGGGGGCTTCCACAGATACGCAGTATTTT.

This clone was seen at least ten times. The rearrangement uses TRBV7-8 and TRBJ1-3, with D perhaps matching TRBD1 (5 bases). CDR1 SGHVS and CDR2 FQNEAQ come from the germline V gene. This CDR3 is 17 amino acids long. Between the trimmed V and J ends, which lost 5 bases and 3 bases, there was a span of 20 bases. In nucleotides, the CDR3 is TGTGCCAGCAGCCCAGGGTATCGGCCAAGGGATGGAAACACCATATATTTT. Translated, it gives CASSPGYRPRDGNTIYF. Variable domain in full (rest from reference TRBV7-8 and TRBJ1-3): GAGVSQSPRYKVAKRGQDVALRCDPISGHVSLFWYQQALGQGPEFLTYFQNEAQLDKSGLPSDRFFAERPEGSVSTLKIQRTQQEDSAVYLCASSPGYRPRDGNTIYFGEGSWLTVV.

The chain joins TRBV9 to TRBJ1-1; D remains ambiguous. The V gene lost 0 bases and the J gene lost 0 bases, with 18 bases spanning the gap. From germline, CDR1 is SGDLS and CDR2 YYNGEE. The CDR3 totals 18 residues. The CDR3 spells CASSVVEGQAFMNTEAFF. DNA of the CDR3: TGTGCCAGCAGCGTAGTGGAGGGCCAGGCCTTCATGAACACTGAAGCTTTCTTT.

The chain joins TRBV19 to TRBJ1-5; D possibly corresponds to TRBD1 (6 bases). Germline loops: CDR1 LNHDA, CDR2 SQIVND (reference sequence). The CDR3 loop spans 13 amino acids. V dropped 8 bases and J dropped 6 bases, with 14 bases sitting between them. The CDR3 DNA follows: TGTGCCAGTCGAGGACAGCCGAGTCAGCCCCAGCATTTT. This sequence encodes CASRGQPSQPQHF.

This clone has more than one count but fewer than ten. V usage is TRBV5-1 and J usage is TRBJ1-4, with 9 bases that match TRBD1. Germline trimming cut 4 bases from V and 4 bases from J; bases unmatched to any gene: 5. This CDR3 has 15 residues. Looked up from germline, CDR1 is SGHRS and CDR2 is YFSETQ. The CDR3 region is CASSTGGRGNEKLFF. CDR3 sequence (DNA): TGCGCCAGCAGCACAGGGGGCAGAGGTAATGAAAAACTGTTTTTT.

This clone came up once. The V call is TRBV14, the J call TRBJ2-7; TRBD1 matches at 9 bases. The CDR3 consists of 15 residues. Per germline, CDR1 SGHDN and CDR2 FVKESK. J gave up 5 bases and V 2 bases, and 7 bases lay outside the gene matches. This CDR3 is CASSQTTGGLNEQYF. The DNA for the CDR3 is TGTGCCAGCAGCCAAACAACAGGGGGCTTGAACGAGCAGTACTTC.

This chain links TRBV7-2 with TRBJ2-4; D gene ambiguous. The CDR3 spans 13 residues. In germline, CDR1 is SGHTA, CDR2 FQGNSA. Trimming cost V 5 bases and J 1 base, with 6 bases left between them. The CDR3 protein is CASSPEAKNIQYF. DNA of the CDR3: TGTGCCAGCAGCCCCGAGGCCAAAAACATTCAGTACTTC.